The source of this TCR beta chain is a study of human T cells and chemical hapten exposure. MiXCR, applied by TCRdb to the RACE reads, yields one record per CDR3 protein. The data show under 100,000 distinct CDR3 sequences, over 10% seen once. This clonotype occurred a few times. Time point of the sample: patch test 2, 6 weeks after DPC sensitization. Treatment in this sample: therapeutic diphenylcyclopropenone sensitization with weekly scalp DPC. The CDR3 extends over 14 amino acids. The V gene lost 7 bases and the J gene lost 11 bases, with 23 bases spanning the gap. Per germline, CDR1 ENHRY and CDR2 SYGVKD.

The J gene is TRBJ1-2, the V gene TRBV10-3; no clear D gene. The sequences come from whole blood, collected in connection with sensitization to the hapten diphenylcyclopropenone (DPC). The source of this sequence is a woman aged 40 to 50 with alopecia areata. Some clones in this sample may be carry-over from other donors' samples. CDR3 in DNA: TGTGCCATCACCATGGAAAGCCCGTCCCCGGGTTACACCTTC. Translated: CAITMESPSPGYTF.